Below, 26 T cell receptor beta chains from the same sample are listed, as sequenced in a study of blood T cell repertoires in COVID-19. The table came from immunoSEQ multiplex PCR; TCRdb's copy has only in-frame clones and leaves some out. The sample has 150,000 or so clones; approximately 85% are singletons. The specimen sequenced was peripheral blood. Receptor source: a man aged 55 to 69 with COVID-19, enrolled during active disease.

As DNA, the CDR3 is TGTGCCAGCAGCCAAATCCATGGGACTACCTACGAGCAGTACTTC. Amino acids: CASSQIHGTTYEQYF. The chain carries TRBV7-8 and TRBJ2-7, with 7 bases that match TRBD2. The V segment lost 5 bases and the J segment 2 bases; nucleotides outside the gene matches: 9. The CDR3 is 15 residues long. Germline-derived CDR1 and CDR2 are SGHVS and FQNEAQ.

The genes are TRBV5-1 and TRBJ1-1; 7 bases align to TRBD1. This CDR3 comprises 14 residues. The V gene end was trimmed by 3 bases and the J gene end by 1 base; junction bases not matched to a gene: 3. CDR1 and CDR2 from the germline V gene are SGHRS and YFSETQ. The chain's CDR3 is CASSWQGGNTEAFF. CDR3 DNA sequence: TGCGCCAGCAGCTGGCAGGGGGGGAACACTGAAGCTTTCTTT.

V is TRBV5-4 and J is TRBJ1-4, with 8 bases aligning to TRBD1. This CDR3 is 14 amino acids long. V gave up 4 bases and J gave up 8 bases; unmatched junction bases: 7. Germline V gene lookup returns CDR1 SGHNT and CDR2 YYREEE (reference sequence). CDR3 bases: TGTGCCAGCAGCCCGGGACAGGCTGGAGAAAAACTGTTTTTT. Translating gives CASSPGQAGEKLFF.

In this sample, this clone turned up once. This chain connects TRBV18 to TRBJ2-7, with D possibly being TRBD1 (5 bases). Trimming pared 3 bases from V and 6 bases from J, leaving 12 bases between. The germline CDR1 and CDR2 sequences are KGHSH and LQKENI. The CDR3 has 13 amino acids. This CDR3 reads CASSPRTFGEQYF. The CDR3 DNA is TGTGCCAGCTCACCGAGGACATTTGGCGAGCAGTACTTC.

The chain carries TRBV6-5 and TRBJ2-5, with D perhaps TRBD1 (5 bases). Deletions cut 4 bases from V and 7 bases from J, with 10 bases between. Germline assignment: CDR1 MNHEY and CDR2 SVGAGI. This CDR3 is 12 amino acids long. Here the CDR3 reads CASSSGFGTQYF. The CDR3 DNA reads TGTGCCAGCAGTTCAGGGTTTGGGACCCAGTACTTC.

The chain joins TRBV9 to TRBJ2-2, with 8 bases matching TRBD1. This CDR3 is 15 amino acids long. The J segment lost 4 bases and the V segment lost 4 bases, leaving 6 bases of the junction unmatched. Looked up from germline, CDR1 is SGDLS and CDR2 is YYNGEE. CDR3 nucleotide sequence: TGTGCCAGCAGCCCCCGCAGGGGGCTCACCGGGGAGCTGTTTTTT. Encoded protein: CASSPRRGLTGELFF.

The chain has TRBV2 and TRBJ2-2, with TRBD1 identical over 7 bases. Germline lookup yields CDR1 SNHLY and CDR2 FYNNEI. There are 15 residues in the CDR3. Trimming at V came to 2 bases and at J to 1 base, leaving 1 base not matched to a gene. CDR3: CASSERGRNTGELFF. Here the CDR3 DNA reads TGTGCCAGCAGTGAAAGGGGGCGGAACACCGGGGAGCTGTTTTTT.

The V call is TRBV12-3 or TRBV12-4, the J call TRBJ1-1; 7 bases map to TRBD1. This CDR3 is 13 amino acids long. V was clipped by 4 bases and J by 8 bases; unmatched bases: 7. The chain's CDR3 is CASSYRTGAEAFF. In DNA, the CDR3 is TGTGCCAGCAGTTACCGAACAGGGGCGGAAGCTTTCTTT.

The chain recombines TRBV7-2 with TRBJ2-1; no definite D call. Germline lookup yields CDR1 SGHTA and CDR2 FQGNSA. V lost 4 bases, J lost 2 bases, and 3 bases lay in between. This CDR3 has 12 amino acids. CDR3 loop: CASSSTYNEQFF. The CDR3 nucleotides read TGTGCCAGCAGCTCAACCTACAATGAGCAGTTCTTC.

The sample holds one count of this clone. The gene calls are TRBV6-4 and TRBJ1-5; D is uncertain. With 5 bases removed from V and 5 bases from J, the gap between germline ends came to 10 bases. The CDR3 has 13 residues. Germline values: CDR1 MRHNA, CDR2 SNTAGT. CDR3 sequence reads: CASSFGQDQPQHF. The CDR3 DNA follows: TGTGCCAGCAGTTTCGGTCAGGATCAGCCCCAGCATTTT.

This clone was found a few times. CDR3 sequence: CSVEKGQIRNTEAFF. DNA for the CDR3: TGCAGCGTTGAAAAGGGGCAGATTAGGAACACTGAAGCTTTCTTT. This chain joins TRBV29-1 and TRBJ1-1, with TRBD1 as a possible D gene (5 bases). This CDR3 comprises 15 residues. Germline V lookup: CDR1 SQVTM, CDR2 ANQGSEA. Trimming removed 2 bases from V and 1 base from J, with 14 bases in between.

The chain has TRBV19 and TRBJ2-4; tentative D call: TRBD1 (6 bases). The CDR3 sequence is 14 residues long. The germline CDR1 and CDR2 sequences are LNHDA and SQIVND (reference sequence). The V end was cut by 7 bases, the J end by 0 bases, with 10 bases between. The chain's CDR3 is CASTQQGAKNIQYF. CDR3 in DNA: TGTGCCAGTACCCAACAGGGAGCCAAAAACATTCAGTACTTC.

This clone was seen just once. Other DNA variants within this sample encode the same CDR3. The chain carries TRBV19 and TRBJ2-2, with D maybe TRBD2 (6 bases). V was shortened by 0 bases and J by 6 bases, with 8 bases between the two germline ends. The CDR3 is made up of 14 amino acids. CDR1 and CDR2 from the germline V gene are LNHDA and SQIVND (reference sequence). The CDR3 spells CASSIEAGPGELFF. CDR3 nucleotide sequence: TGTGCCAGTAGTATAGAAGCGGGCCCCGGGGAGCTGTTTTTT.

The CDR3 reads CASSKTLAGTALSNQPQHF. The CDR3 bases are TGTGCCAGTAGCAAAACCCTGGCCGGGACAGCCTTGAGCAATCAGCCCCAGCATTTT. The V call is TRBV19, the J call TRBJ1-5; TRBD1 matches at 7 bases. Germline loops: CDR1 LNHDA, CDR2 SQIVND (reference sequence). The length of the CDR3 is 19 residues. Losses at the gene ends were 6 bases for V and 1 base for J; bases not matched to a gene: 18.

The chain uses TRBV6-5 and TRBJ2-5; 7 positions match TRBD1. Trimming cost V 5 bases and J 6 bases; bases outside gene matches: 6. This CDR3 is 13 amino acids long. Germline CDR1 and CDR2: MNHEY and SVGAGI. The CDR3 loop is CASSTQGLQTQYF. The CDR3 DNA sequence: TGTGCCAGCAGTACACAGGGGTTACAGACCCAGTACTTC.

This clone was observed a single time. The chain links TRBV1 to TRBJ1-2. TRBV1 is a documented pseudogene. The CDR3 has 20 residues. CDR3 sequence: CTSSQPRERATLPDNYGYTF. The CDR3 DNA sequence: TGCACCAGCAGCCAACCTCGGGAAAGAGCGACACTTCCTGATAACTATGGCTACACCTTC.

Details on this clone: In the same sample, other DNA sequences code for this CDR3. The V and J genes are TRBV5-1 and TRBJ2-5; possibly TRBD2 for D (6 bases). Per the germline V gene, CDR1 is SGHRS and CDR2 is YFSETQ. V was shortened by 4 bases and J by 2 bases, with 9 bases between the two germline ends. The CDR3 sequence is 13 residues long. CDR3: CASSRGTQETQYF. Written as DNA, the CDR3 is TGCGCCAGCAGCCGCGGGACTCAAGAGACCCAGTACTTC.

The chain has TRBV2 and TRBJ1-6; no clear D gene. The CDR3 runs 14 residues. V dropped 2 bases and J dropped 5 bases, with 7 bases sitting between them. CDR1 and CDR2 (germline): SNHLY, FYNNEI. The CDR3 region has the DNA TGTGCCAGCAGTGAATCCCAGGATAATTCACCCCTCCACTTT. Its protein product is CASSESQDNSPLHF.

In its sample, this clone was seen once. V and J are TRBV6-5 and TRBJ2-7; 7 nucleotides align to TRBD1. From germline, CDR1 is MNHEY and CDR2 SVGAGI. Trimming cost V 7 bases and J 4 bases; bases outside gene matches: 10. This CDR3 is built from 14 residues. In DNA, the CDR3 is TGTGCCAGCACCACCCCGGGACAGATGTACGAGCAGTACTTC. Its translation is CASTTPGQMYEQYF.

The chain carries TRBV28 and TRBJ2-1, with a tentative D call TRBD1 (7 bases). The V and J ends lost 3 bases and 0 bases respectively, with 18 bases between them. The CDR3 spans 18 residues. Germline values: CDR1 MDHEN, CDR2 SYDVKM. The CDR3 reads CASSLGGLGGYSYNEQFF. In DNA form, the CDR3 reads TGTGCCAGCAGTTTGGGGGGATTAGGGGGCTACTCCTACAATGAGCAGTTCTTC.

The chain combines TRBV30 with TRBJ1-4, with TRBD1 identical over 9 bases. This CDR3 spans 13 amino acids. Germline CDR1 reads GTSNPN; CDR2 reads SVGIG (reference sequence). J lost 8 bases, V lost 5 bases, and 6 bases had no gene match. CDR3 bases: TGTGCCTGGGGGACAGGGTTTAACGAAAAACTGTTTTTT. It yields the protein CAWGTGFNEKLFF.

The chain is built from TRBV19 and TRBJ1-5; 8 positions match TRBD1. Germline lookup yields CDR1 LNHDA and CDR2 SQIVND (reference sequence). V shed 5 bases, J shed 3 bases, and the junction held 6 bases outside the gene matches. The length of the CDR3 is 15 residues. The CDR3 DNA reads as TGTGCCAGTAGTGACCGGGACAGGAACAATCAGCCCCAGCATTTT. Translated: CASSDRDRNNQPQHF.

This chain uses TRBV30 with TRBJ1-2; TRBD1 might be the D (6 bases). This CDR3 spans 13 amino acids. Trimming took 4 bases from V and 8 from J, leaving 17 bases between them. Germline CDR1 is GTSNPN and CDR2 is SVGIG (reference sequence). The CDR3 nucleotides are TGTGCCTGGATCCGAGGGGGGGAATGGGGCTACACCTTC. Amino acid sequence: CAWIRGGEWGYTF.

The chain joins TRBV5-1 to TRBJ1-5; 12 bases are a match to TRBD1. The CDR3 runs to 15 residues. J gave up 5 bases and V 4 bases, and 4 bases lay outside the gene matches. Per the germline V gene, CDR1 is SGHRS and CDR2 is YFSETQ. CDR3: CASSPGTGGDQPQHF. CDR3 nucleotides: TGCGCCAGCAGCCCAGGGACAGGGGGCGATCAGCCCCAGCATTTT.

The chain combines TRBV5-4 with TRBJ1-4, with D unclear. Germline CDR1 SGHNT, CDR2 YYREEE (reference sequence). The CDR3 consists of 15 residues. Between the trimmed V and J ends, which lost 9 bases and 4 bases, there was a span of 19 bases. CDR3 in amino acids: CATRAGVGINEKLFF. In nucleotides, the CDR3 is TGTGCCACTCGGGCGGGAGTGGGAATTAATGAAAAACTGTTTTTT.

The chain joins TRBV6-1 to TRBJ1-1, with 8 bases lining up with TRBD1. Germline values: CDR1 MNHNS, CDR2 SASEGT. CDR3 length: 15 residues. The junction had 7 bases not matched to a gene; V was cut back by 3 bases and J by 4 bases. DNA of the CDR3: TGTGCCAGCAGTGACCAGGGGGCGCGGGGCACTGAAGCTTTCTTT. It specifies CASSDQGARGTEAFF.